The table lists the clone carrying this T cell receptor beta chain with a few counts. What it binds is not known. TCRdb reanalysed the reads using MiXCR and keeps one entry per CDR3 protein. The data contain about 42,000 distinct CDR3 sequences, 9.5% to 15% of them singletons. The data derive from a study of type 1 regulatory T cells. For the study at large: This in vitro CD4 product, T-allo10, is enriched for Tr1 cells and alloantigen-specific. Overall study findings and caveats: Type 1 regulatory T cells had a more restricted TCR repertoire than non-type 1 regulatory T cells.

Sequencing was performed on cultured non-Tr1 T cells, either the whole culture or a sorted T cell fraction (not recorded which). The receptor comes from a human donor in good health.

CDR3 sequence (DNA): TGTGCCAGCAGCAAAACAGGGTTGGCCGGGGAGCTGTTTTTT. Protein sequence: CASSKTGLAGELFF. The V gene is TRBV14, the J gene TRBJ2-2, with D tentatively TRBD1 (6 bases). Germline lookup yields CDR1 SGHDN and CDR2 FVKESK. The CDR3 runs 14 residues. V lost 5 bases and J lost 6, with 13 bases in between.